Presented here are 12 T cell receptor beta chains from one specimen sequenced in a study of blood T cells in healthy people across ages. A second about 7 to 11 cycle PCR used barcoded and J-beta primers. TCRdb ran MiXCR on the 5' RACE reads and lists one entry per CDR3 protein. The sample yields about 770,000 distinct CDR3 sequences, about 42% seen once. What was sequenced was blood. Receptors were obtained from a man aged 55 to 69 in good health.

The gene calls are TRBV20-1 and TRBJ2-1, with a tentative D call TRBD2 (6 bases). The CDR3 length is 12 residues. Germline V gene data show CDR1 as DFQATT and CDR2 as SNEGSKA (reference sequence). V gave up 6 bases and J gave up 9 bases, with 15 bases separating them. The CDR3, as DNA: TGCAGTGCGGGGACTTTTGTCAGTGAGCAGTTCTTC. Amino acids: CSAGTFVSEQFF.

The J gene is TRBJ2-5, the V gene TRBV9; 10 nucleotides agree with TRBD1. Per the germline V gene, CDR1 is SGDLS and CDR2 is YYNGEE. V lost 4 bases, J lost 5 bases, and 5 bases stayed unmatched. This CDR3 has 14 amino acids. CDR3 sequence: CASSHQTGGETQYF. CDR3 in DNA: TGTGCCAGCAGCCACCAGACAGGGGGCGAGACCCAGTACTTC.

The chain joins TRBV2 to TRBJ1-2; 9 positions match TRBD1. Germline trimming cut 7 bases from V and 6 bases from J; bases unmatched to any gene: 6. This CDR3 is 13 amino acids long. Germline V gene data show CDR1 as SNHLY and CDR2 as FYNNEI. CDR3: CASMGTGMDGYTF. The CDR3, as DNA: TGTGCCAGCATGGGGACAGGGATGGATGGCTACACCTTC.

The rearrangement uses TRBV20-1 and TRBJ1-5; the D is unclear. Germline lookup yields CDR1 DFQATT and CDR2 SNEGSKA (reference sequence). V was shortened by 1 base and J by 3 bases, with 10 bases between the two germline ends. This CDR3 has 14 amino acids. CDR3 loop: CSARVGSPNQPQHF. For the CDR3, the DNA is TGCAGTGCTAGAGTAGGGTCGCCCAATCAGCCCCAGCATTTT.

The table lists this clonotype with many counts. It may be a read error: a sequence one base away is much more abundant. The chain links TRBV11-2 to TRBJ2-1, with D uncertain. The last part of the DNA fits TRBJ2-7 better; the J call may be wrong. Germline loops: CDR1 SGHAT, CDR2 FQNNGV. This CDR3 region has 12 residues. CDR3 in amino acids: CASSLAVNEQYF. CDR3 sequence (DNA): TGTGCCAGCAGCTTAGCTGTCAATGAGCAGTACTTC.

This clonotype has only one observation. V gene TRBV18 combines with J gene TRBJ2-3; possible D gene TRBD2, 6 bases. The CDR3 has 15 residues. CDR1 KGHSH and CDR2 LQKENI come from the germline V gene. With 4 bases removed from V and 1 base from J, the gap between germline ends came to 12 bases. DNA for the CDR3: TGTGCCAGCTCACTTTCCGAGCGGGGCACAGATACGCAGTATTTT. As protein: CASSLSERGTDTQYF.

J is TRBJ1-6 and V is TRBV12-3 or TRBV12-4; the D is unclear. The CDR3 extends over 11 amino acids. The V end lost 5 bases, the J end lost 13 bases, and 9 bases lay between the germline ends. The CDR3 sequence is CASSQFFPLHF. As DNA, the CDR3 is TGTGCCAGCAGTCAGTTTTTCCCCCTCCACTTT.

The chain is built from TRBV20-1 and TRBJ1-5; 11 bases align to TRBD1. The J segment lost 0 bases and the V segment lost 0 bases, leaving 10 bases of the junction unmatched. Per germline, CDR1 DFQATT and CDR2 SNEGSKA (reference sequence). The CDR3 is 19 amino acids. CDR3 loop: CSARERTGGAGFSNQPQHF. CDR3 bases: TGCAGTGCTAGAGAAAGGACAGGGGGCGCCGGCTTTAGCAATCAGCCCCAGCATTTT.

J is TRBJ2-7 and V is TRBV20-1; 9 bases line up with TRBD2. The CDR3 covers 14 residues. V shed 1 base and J 4 bases; nucleotides not matched to a gene: 5. Looked up from germline, CDR1 is DFQATT and CDR2 is SNEGSKA (reference sequence). The CDR3 nucleotides are TGCAGTGCTAGAGTAGGAGCGGGGGGATACGAGCAGTACTTC. This encodes CSARVGAGGYEQYF.

This CDR3 reads CASSQAPSGGVGYGYTF. The DNA for the CDR3 is TGCGCCAGCAGCCAAGCTCCATCGGGGGGGGTCGGCTATGGCTACACCTTC. The chain links TRBV4-1 to TRBJ1-2; D is possibly TRBD1 (5 bases). The CDR3 covers 17 residues. Germline CDR1 and CDR2: MGHRA and YSYEKL. V was pared by 1 base and J by 4 bases, with 19 bases between.

With respect to this clonotype: This sequence may be a read error, since a much larger clone differs from it by one base. This rearrangement joins TRBV12-3 or TRBV12-4 to TRBJ2-2; D is undetermined. V was pared by 5 bases and J by 8 bases, with 15 bases between. The CDR3 runs 14 residues. The CDR3 is CASSPSPGSGELFF. The CDR3 bases are TGTGCCAGCAGTCCCAGTCCCGGTTCGGGGGAGCTGTTTTTT.

This clonotype was counted a few times. V gene TRBV7-2 combines with J gene TRBJ2-7; no reliable D call. V was pared by 3 bases and J by 6 bases, with 15 bases between. The CDR3 spans 14 residues. Germline assignment: CDR1 SGHTA and CDR2 FQGNSA. CDR3 coding DNA: TGTGCCAGCAGCTTCTCCGGGCCCTTAGGCGAGCAGTACTTC. It is translated as CASSFSGPLGEQYF.